Listed here are 26 T cell receptor beta chains from one sample, sequenced in a study of monozygotic twins with inflammatory bowel disease. TCRdb re-called the 5' RACE reads; every CDR3 protein appears as one record, without DNA. The sample data list approximately 210,000 distinct CDR3 sequences. Material for sequencing was blood. These TCRs come from a human donor with ulcerative colitis or Crohn's disease, or a healthy co-twin of an affected twin (not recorded which).

The chain carries TRBV18 and TRBJ1-1; TCRdb proposes TRBD1, but this gene call is untestable without DNA. Germline V gene lookup returns CDR1 KGHSH and CDR2 LQKENI. The CDR3 has 16 residues. Here the CDR3 reads CASSPRQGSMNTEAFF. Together with reference TRBV18 and TRBJ1-1, the CDR3 gives the full variable domain: NAGVMQNPRHLVRRRGQEARLRCSPMKGHSHVYWYRQLPEEGLKFMVYLQKENIIDESGMPKERFSAEFPKEGPSILRIQQVVRGDSAAYFCASSPRQGSMNTEAFFGQGTRLTVV.

The rearrangement uses TRBV29-1 and TRBJ1-1; no DNA is available, so the TRBD1 call from TCRdb remains unchecked. The CDR3 has 12 amino acids. Germline CDR1 is SQVTM and CDR2 is ANQGSEA. CDR3 amino acids: CSVEEGGTEAFF.

This sequence joins TRBV20-1 and TRBJ1-4; the D call of TRBD1 rests on TCRdb alone, since no DNA is present to check it. CDR1 DFQATT and CDR2 SNEGSKA come from the germline V gene (reference sequence). The CDR3 consists of 14 residues. The CDR3 spells CSADPGGVNEKLFF.

V is TRBV18 and J is TRBJ1-5; absent DNA, TCRdb's TRBD1 call cannot be checked. This CDR3 contains 16 residues. Germline lookup yields CDR1 KGHSH and CDR2 LQKENI. CDR3 sequence: CASSPPAGAGNQPQHF.

The V and J genes are TRBV5-5 and TRBJ2-2. This CDR3 spans 13 amino acids. Germline CDR1 and CDR2: SGHKS and YYEKEE (reference sequence). CDR3 amino acids: CASSLQATGELFF.

J is TRBJ2-1 and V is TRBV30; absent DNA, TCRdb's TRBD2 call cannot be checked. CDR3 length: 15 residues. Germline V gives CDR1 GTSNPN, CDR2 SVGIG (reference sequence). The CDR3 is CAWSPGTSGRNEQFF.

V is TRBV14 and J is TRBJ2-2. From germline, CDR1 is SGHDN and CDR2 FVKESK. The CDR3 consists of 16 residues. CDR3 region: CASSPRLIANTGELFF.

V and J are TRBV5-1 and TRBJ2-7. This CDR3 is 13 amino acids long. Germline V gene lookup returns CDR1 SGHRS and CDR2 YFSETQ. The CDR3 spells CASSLAVSYEQYF.

The V gene is TRBV24-1, the J gene TRBJ2-3; TCRdb calls TRBD2, which cannot be checked without DNA. The germline CDR1 and CDR2 sequences are KGHDR and SFDVKD. The CDR3 is 17 amino acids. The CDR3: CATSDSTSGRNTDTQYF.

V usage is TRBV5-1 and J usage is TRBJ1-6. The germline CDR1 and CDR2 sequences are SGHRS and YFSETQ. The CDR3 loop spans 14 amino acids. The CDR3 here is CASSLARINSPLHF.

The rearrangement uses TRBV5-1 and TRBJ2-3; there is no DNA to check the TCRdb D call of TRBD1. CDR3 size: 14 residues. The germline V gene encodes CDR1 SGHRS and CDR2 YFSETQ. This CDR3 reads CASSHRVVADTQYF.

The chain is built from TRBV7-3 and TRBJ1-1; the D gene TCRdb calls, TRBD1, cannot be checked with no DNA. The CDR3 covers 13 residues. Germline CDR1 is SGHTA and CDR2 is FQGTGA. CDR3 sequence reads: CASSSTGHTEAFF.

The genes are TRBV19 and TRBJ1-2. CDR1 is LNHDA, CDR2 SQIVND, per germline (reference sequence). The CDR3 consists of 13 residues. The CDR3 sequence: CASSINGNYGYTF.

The chain links TRBV11-3 to TRBJ2-3; the TRBD2 assignment by TCRdb is unverifiable without DNA. The CDR3 runs to 16 residues. Germline CDR1 reads SGHNT; CDR2 reads YENEEA. The CDR3 protein is CASSLGGGAGTDTQYF. The full variable domain, in which reference TRBV11-3 and TRBJ2-3 provide the parts outside the CDR3, is EAGVVQSPRYKIIEKKQPVAFWCNPISGHNTLYWYLQNLGQGPELLIRYENEEAVDDSQLPKDRFSAERLKGVDSTLKIQPAELGDSAVYLCASSLGGGAGTDTQYFGPGTRLTVL.

The chain couples TRBV7-9 to TRBJ1-2. CDR1 and CDR2 from the germline V gene are SEHNR and FQNEAQ (reference sequence). The CDR3 covers 13 residues. CDR3 residues: CASSSTELKGYTF.

The genes are TRBV20-1 and TRBJ2-1; TCRdb's D call, TRBD1, is unchecked because there is no DNA. The CDR3 sequence is 15 residues long. Germline CDR1 is DFQATT and CDR2 is SNEGSKA (reference sequence). CDR3 loop: CSAPGLSGQYNEQFF.

The genes are TRBV7-3 and TRBJ1-1; TCRdb selects TRBD1, and the lack of DNA leaves this call unchecked. The germline V gene has CDR1 SGHTA and CDR2 FQGTGA. This CDR3 comprises 14 residues. The CDR3 reads CAGSLGGMNTEAFF.

The chain is built from TRBV5-1 and TRBJ2-5; TCRdb returns TRBD1, unconfirmable since there is no DNA. This CDR3 has 15 amino acids. CDR1 and CDR2 from the germline V gene are SGHRS and YFSETQ. The CDR3 loop is CASSLMGQLQETQYF.

The genes are TRBV7-7 and TRBJ2-2; TCRdb proposes TRBD1, but this gene call is untestable without DNA. Germline CDR1 reads SSHAT; CDR2 reads FNYEAQ (reference sequence). The CDR3 contains 11 residues. Here the CDR3 reads CGTGPTGELFF.

The chain couples TRBV6-1 to TRBJ2-7; TCRdb's D call, TRBD1, is unchecked because there is no DNA. Germline V gene lookup returns CDR1 MNHNS and CDR2 SASEGT. The CDR3 loop spans 16 amino acids. The CDR3 sequence: CASSQDQGSGVYEQYF.

The chain joins TRBV11-2 to TRBJ1-3. Looked up from germline, CDR1 is SGHAT and CDR2 is FQNNGV. The CDR3 totals 13 residues. Here the CDR3 reads CASSLDLGNTIYF. The whole variable domain, remainder taken from reference TRBV11-2 and TRBJ1-3, is EAGVAQSPRYKIIEKRQSVAFWCNPISGHATLYWYQQILGQGPKLLIQFQNNGVVDDSQLPKDRFSAERLKGVDSTLKIQPAKLEDSAVYLCASSLDLGNTIYFGEGSWLTVV.

The J gene is TRBJ2-1, the V gene TRBV7-9; checking the TCRdb D call of TRBD2 is not possible without DNA. The CDR3 runs to 16 residues. Looked up from germline, CDR1 is SEHNR and CDR2 is FQNEAQ (reference sequence). CDR3 sequence: CASSPNPAGIVHEQFF.

V gene TRBV28 combines with J gene TRBJ1-5; no DNA is available, so the TRBD1 call from TCRdb remains unchecked. The CDR3 has 13 amino acids. Germline CDR1 is MDHEN and CDR2 is SYDVKM. The CDR3 sequence: CASRGTENQPQHF.

The chain links TRBV28 to TRBJ2-3; TCRdb picks TRBD1, but there is no DNA to check that call. This CDR3 contains 14 residues. CDR1 is MDHEN, CDR2 SYDVKM, per germline. CDR3 sequence reads: CASKGWDSTDTQYF.

The genes are TRBV11-2 and TRBJ1-1. The CDR3 covers 14 residues. Per germline, CDR1 SGHAT and CDR2 FQNNGV. This CDR3 is CASSLLAWNTEAFF.

CDR3 amino acids: CASSSYRTGEQFF. The rearrangement joins TRBV28 to TRBJ2-1; the D call of TRBD1 rests on TCRdb alone, since no DNA is present to check it. This CDR3 has 13 amino acids. CDR1 is MDHEN and CDR2 is SYDVKM in the germline V gene.